This T cell receptor beta chain came from a study of cytomegalovirus exposure and HLA in healthy donors. Findings and caveats of the study: Association of a missense DCLRE1C variant with TCR beta V- and J-gene trimming was reported in a later analysis. The authors excluded some V segments, including TRBV6-2 and TRBV6-3, as indistinguishable. Most TCR sequences were uncommon, yet certain public TCRs appeared in many donors.

The PCR used 60 Vbeta and 13 Jbeta primers. Here immunoSEQ multiplex PCR was the method, and the copy in TCRdb shows in-frame clones only, minus some. This repertoire comprises 100,000 to 150,000 clones; its ten largest clones make up about 2.2%. As concerns this clone: Its antigen remains unknown.

The CDR3 spans 13 residues. V gave up 2 bases and J gave up 7 bases, with 9 bases separating them. Germline V gene lookup returns CDR1 MNHNS and CDR2 SASEGT. This sequence joins TRBV6-1 and TRBJ2-1, with a tentative D call TRBD2 (5 bases). The sequence was collected from a man in his forties in good health and CMV-seronegative. The sample taken for sequencing was PBMCs. The CDR3 region has the DNA TGTGCCAGCAGTGAATCGGGGAGAAATGAGCAGTTCTTC. Translation gives CASSESGRNEQFF.